The clone carrying this T cell receptor (beta chain) was detected a few times. Its antigen is not identified. From the reads, TCRdb called clonotypes with MiXCR, one entry per CDR3 protein. The sample holds about 900,000 distinct CDR3 sequences, approximately 30% seen once. This specimen comes from a study of T cell repertoires in cytomegalovirus infection. Study information: Selected CMV epitopes included recently identified HLA-C-restricted ones as well as well-studied HLA-B-restricted ones. CMV infection together with matching HLA type was indicated by public TCR beta signatures. Points from the study as a whole: Within the response measured ex vivo, HLA-C-restricted CMV-specific TCR beta clonotypes were dominant.

This CDR3 has 17 amino acids. Germline values: CDR1 LNHNV, CDR2 YYDKDF (reference sequence). V shed 1 base, J shed 6 bases, and the junction held 15 bases outside the gene matches. Sequencing was performed on cultured CD8+ T cells from PBMCs, taken from culture after CMV antigen stimulation. This chain joins TRBV15 and TRBJ2-7, with TRBD2 matching over 7 bases. The receptor's source is a human donor in good health (CMV status not recorded). Some clones in this sample may be carry-over from other donors' samples. CDR3 sequence: CATSRVGGDASEREQYF. CDR3 nucleotide sequence: TGTGCCACCAGCAGAGTGGGGGGGGACGCCTCCGAGCGCGAGCAGTACTTC.